The 27 T cell receptor beta chains listed next were all sequenced from one sample in a study of Tregs in tolerant kidney transplant recipients. Clones were read by immunoSEQ multiplex PCR, and TCRdb kept only the in-frame ones, dropping some. The sample lists about 240,000 clones, about 80% occurring once. The sequencing sample was made of CD4+ T cells from blood. These receptors were obtained from a human donor in good health.

The CDR3 here is CASSPSLAGGGFEKLFF. In nucleotides, the CDR3 is TGTGCCAGCTCACCCTCCCTAGCTGGGGGCGGATTTGAAAAACTGTTTTTT. The V and J genes are TRBV18 and TRBJ1-4; a weak D match, TRBD1 (6 bases). Trimming took 3 bases from V and 7 from J, leaving 21 bases between them. Per the germline V gene, CDR1 is KGHSH and CDR2 is LQKENI. The CDR3 sequence is 17 residues long.

The genes are TRBV19 and TRBJ1-5; D is unclear. V was shortened by 1 base and J by 4 bases, with 17 bases between the two germline ends. Looked up from germline, CDR1 is LNHDA and CDR2 is SQIVND (reference sequence). This CDR3 is built from 17 residues. CDR3 sequence reads: CASSIAQPWGSNQPQHF. In DNA form, the CDR3 reads TGTGCCAGTAGTATAGCACAGCCCTGGGGAAGTAATCAGCCCCAGCATTTT.

This chain joins TRBV19 and TRBJ2-2; D remains ambiguous. Germline V gene lookup returns CDR1 LNHDA and CDR2 SQIVND (reference sequence). Trimming stripped 5 bases from V and 3 bases from J, with 10 bases between. The CDR3 runs 14 residues. The CDR3 DNA reads as TGTGCCAGTAGTTTATATGGTGACACCGGGGAGCTGTTTTTT. It is translated as CASSLYGDTGELFF.

This clone was recorded a few times. J is TRBJ1-5 and V is TRBV4-2; 7 bases are shared with TRBD1. The germline gives CDR1 LGHNA, CDR2 YNFKEQ. The V and J ends lost 2 bases and 1 base, in that order; junction bases with no gene match: 8. There are 17 residues in the CDR3. CDR3 DNA: TGTGCCAGCAGCCAACTCCGACAGGGAATAAGCAATCAGCCCCAGCATTTT. Its protein is CASSQLRQGISNQPQHF.

The V and J genes are TRBV9 and TRBJ2-1; 9 positions match TRBD1. Germline trimming cut 8 bases from V and 8 bases from J; bases unmatched to any gene: 8. Germline loops: CDR1 SGDLS, CDR2 YYNGEE. This CDR3 has 13 amino acids. CDR3 coding DNA: TGTGCCAGGGGGGACAGGGTAAGAGATGAGCAGTTCTTC. Its protein product is CARGDRVRDEQFF. Based on the CDR3 plus reference TRBV9 and TRBJ2-1, the full variable domain is DSGVTQTPKHLITATGQRVTLRCSPRSGDLSVYWYQQSLDQGLQFLIQYYNGEERAKGNILERFSAQQFPDLHSELNLSSLELGDSALYFCARGDRVRDEQFFGPGTRLTVL.

The chain is built from TRBV6-1 and TRBJ2-6; unclear D gene. CDR1 is MNHNS and CDR2 is SASEGT in the germline V gene. The CDR3 contains 14 residues. Trimming shortened V by 9 bases and J by 1 base, and 10 bases separated the two germline ends. The CDR3 loop is CARPLGSGANVLTF. DNA for the CDR3: TGTGCCAGGCCTCTGGGATCTGGGGCCAACGTCCTGACTTTC.

This sequence joins TRBV5-4 and TRBJ2-1, with unresolved D. The V end was cut by 0 bases, the J end by 2 bases, with 6 bases between. There are 14 residues in the CDR3. The germline V gene has CDR1 SGHNT and CDR2 YYREEE (reference sequence). The CDR3 DNA reads as TGTGCCAGCAGCTTGGGAAGTACCTACAATGAGCAGTTCTTC. Its protein is CASSLGSTYNEQFF.

V usage is TRBV27 and J usage is TRBJ1-4; perhaps TRBD1 as D (5 bases). V gave up 5 bases and J gave up 5 bases, with 15 bases separating them. The germline V gene encodes CDR1 MNHEY and CDR2 SMNVEV (reference sequence). This CDR3 region has 15 residues. Here the CDR3 reads CASSSTGAENEKLFF. DNA of the CDR3: TGTGCCAGCAGTAGCACAGGAGCGGAGAATGAAAAACTGTTTTTT.

V is TRBV27 and J is TRBJ1-5; 7 positions match TRBD1. Germline CDR1 is MNHEY and CDR2 is SMNVEV (reference sequence). The CDR3 length is 16 residues. The ends lost 2 bases at V and 7 bases at J; junction bases unmatched: 11. CDR3 DNA sequence: TGTGCCAGCAGTTTAGGGACAGAGACGACCTTACAGCCCCAGCATTTT. Protein sequence: CASSLGTETTLQPQHF.

The chain recombines TRBV10-3 with TRBJ2-7; D may be TRBD1 (6 bases). The V and J ends lost 6 bases and 0 bases respectively, with 15 bases between them. Germline lookup yields CDR1 ENHRY and CDR2 SYGVKD. The CDR3 is 15 amino acids. CDR3: CAIRGDIRSSYEQYF. CDR3 in DNA: TGTGCCATCAGGGGGGACATCCGAAGCTCCTACGAGCAGTACTTC.

With respect to this clone: The same CDR3 is also encoded by other DNA sequences in this sample. The chain recombines TRBV5-1 with TRBJ1-4, with 10 bases identical to TRBD1. The CDR3 has 14 amino acids. CDR1 is SGHRS, CDR2 YFSETQ, per germline. V shed 5 bases and J 8 bases; nucleotides not matched to a gene: 6. CDR3 DNA: TGCGCCAGCAGGCCCGGGACAGGGGAAGAAAAACTGTTTTTT. Its translation is CASRPGTGEEKLFF.

The V gene is TRBV5-1, the J gene TRBJ2-1; the match to TRBD2 covers 9 bases. Germline values: CDR1 SGHRS, CDR2 YFSETQ. The CDR3 sequence is 17 residues long. V gave up 0 bases and J gave up 6 bases; unmatched junction bases: 10. CDR3: CASSLVAGVGVVNEQFF. The DNA for the CDR3 is TGCGCCAGCAGCTTGGTAGCGGGAGTGGGGGTGGTCAATGAGCAGTTCTTC.

This chain joins TRBV5-6 and TRBJ2-5, with D possibly TRBD1 on 6 matching bases. In germline, CDR1 is SGHDT, CDR2 YYEEEE. The CDR3 spans 13 residues. Trimming took off 6 bases at V and 4 bases at J, with 13 bases between the two ends. The CDR3 nucleotides are TGTGCCAGCAACTTTGGGGGCTCAGAGACCCAGTACTTC. Protein sequence: CASNFGGSETQYF.

The chain joins TRBV5-1 to TRBJ1-1; the D is unclear. Trimming took 0 bases from V and 5 from J, leaving 8 bases between them. The germline gives CDR1 SGHRS, CDR2 YFSETQ. CDR3 length: 13 amino acids. As DNA, the CDR3 is TGCGCCAGCAGCTTGGCGACTGGGACTGAAGCTTTCTTT. It is translated as CASSLATGTEAFF.

This chain joins TRBV18 and TRBJ1-1; D is perhaps TRBD1 (5 bases). Trimming shortened V by 8 bases and J by 1 base, and 8 bases separated the two germline ends. The CDR3 has 12 residues. Per germline, CDR1 KGHSH and CDR2 LQKENI. The CDR3 region has the DNA TGTGCCAGCCACACAGGGAACACTGAAGCTTTCTTT. Protein: CASHTGNTEAFF.

This clone was seen just once. The chain recombines TRBV7-9 with TRBJ1-4; unclear D gene. V dropped 5 bases and J dropped 0 bases, with 13 bases sitting between them. Germline assignment: CDR1 SEHNR and CDR2 FQNEAQ (reference sequence). The CDR3 consists of 16 residues. CDR3 amino acids: CASSPRRAATNEKLFF. For the CDR3, the DNA is TGTGCCAGCAGCCCCCGACGGGCTGCAACTAATGAAAAACTGTTTTTT.

This clone was observed a single time. This chain links TRBV19 with TRBJ1-2; the D is unclear. Trimming left V 3 bases short and J 4 bases short, with 9 bases between. There are 13 residues in the CDR3. CDR1 LNHDA and CDR2 SQIVND come from the germline V gene (reference sequence). The CDR3 loop reads CASSIRSAYGYTF. The CDR3 region has the DNA TGTGCCAGTAGTATCAGGTCAGCCTATGGCTACACCTTC.

The chain couples TRBV18 to TRBJ2-2, with 7 bases matching TRBD1. Germline CDR1 and CDR2: KGHSH and LQKENI. Trimming at V came to 6 bases and at J to 2 bases, leaving 9 bases not matched to a gene. This CDR3 contains 16 residues. The CDR3, as DNA: TGTGCCAGCTCCCGTTTCGGGACAGCTAACACCGGGGAGCTGTTTTTT. This gives the protein CASSRFGTANTGELFF.

The rearrangement links TRBV4-1 to TRBJ2-7; 12 bases align to TRBD2. J lost 3 bases, V lost 4 bases, and 7 bases had no gene match. The CDR3 loop spans 16 amino acids. Looked up from germline, CDR1 is MGHRA and CDR2 is YSYEKL. DNA for the CDR3: TGCGCCAGCAGCCGCATACTAGCGGGAGGACTCTACGAGCAGTACTTC. It codes for CASSRILAGGLYEQYF.

The V call is TRBV5-6, the J call TRBJ1-4; D gene uncertain. V shed 5 bases and J shed 7 bases, with 18 bases lying between them. The CDR3 length is 15 residues. CDR1 and CDR2 (germline): SGHDT, YYEEEE. The DNA of the CDR3 is TGTGCCAGCAGTTCGGATAGGTCCGTTGGTGAAAAACTGTTTTTT. Protein sequence: CASSSDRSVGEKLFF.

This sequence joins TRBV5-1 and TRBJ2-1, with 8 bases lining up with TRBD2. V was pared by 2 bases and J by 0 bases, with 4 bases of the junction left unmatched. This CDR3 is built from 16 residues. From germline, CDR1 is SGHRS and CDR2 YFSETQ. Written as DNA, the CDR3 is TGCGCCAGCAGCTTCATAGCGGGGAGCTCCTACAATGAGCAGTTCTTC. Amino acids: CASSFIAGSSYNEQFF.

The J gene is TRBJ1-2, the V gene TRBV14, with TRBD1 identical over 7 bases. Germline CDR1 SGHDN, CDR2 FVKESK. This CDR3 is 17 amino acids long. V was pared by 2 bases and J by 4 bases, with 13 bases of the junction left unmatched. Here the CDR3 reads CASSQLGTASDLYGYTF. Written as DNA, the CDR3 is TGTGCCAGCAGCCAATTGGGGACAGCGAGCGACCTCTATGGCTACACCTTC.

The genes are TRBV30 and TRBJ2-3; D not resolved. Germline CDR1 GTSNPN, CDR2 SVGIG (reference sequence). CDR3 size: 16 residues. Trimming shortened V by 3 bases and J by 6 bases, and 22 bases separated the two germline ends. CDR3 nucleotide sequence: TGTGCCTGGAGCCGTTCCCGGGCTGGGGTTATCGATACGCAGTATTTT. Its protein is CAWSRSRAGVIDTQYF.

V gene TRBV29-1 combines with J gene TRBJ1-1; no definite D call. The CDR3 sequence is 11 residues long. The germline V gene encodes CDR1 SQVTM and CDR2 ANQGSEA. Trimming stripped 6 bases from V and 7 bases from J, with 12 bases between. CDR3 sequence reads: CSVDERFEAFF. The CDR3 DNA is TGCAGCGTAGACGAACGCTTTGAAGCTTTCTTT.

V usage is TRBV7-8 and J usage is TRBJ2-7; D is tentatively TRBD1 or TRBD2 (6 bases each). The CDR3 totals 13 residues. Trimming stripped 3 bases from V and 7 bases from J, with 13 bases between. The germline V gene encodes CDR1 SGHVS and CDR2 FQNEAQ. The CDR3 sequence: CASSFTGAGEQYF. The CDR3 coding sequence is TGTGCCAGCAGCTTCACGGGGGCGGGGGAGCAGTACTTC.

This chain links TRBV10-2 with TRBJ1-1; maybe TRBD1 (5 bases). Germline V gives CDR1 WSHSY, CDR2 SAAADI. The CDR3 runs 13 residues. V dropped 7 bases and J dropped 8 bases, with 17 bases sitting between them. CDR3 protein: CASTIYRDGEAFF. The CDR3 DNA reads as TGCGCCAGCACCATATACCGGGACGGCGAAGCTTTCTTT.

The rearrangement uses TRBV19 and TRBJ2-7; TRBD2 is a possible D gene (6 bases). The germline V gene has CDR1 LNHDA and CDR2 SQIVND (reference sequence). The CDR3 totals 14 residues. Between the trimmed V and J ends, which lost 5 bases and 4 bases, there was a span of 15 bases. The DNA of the CDR3 is TGTGCCAGTAGTCGGACTAACGGCCCATACGAGCAGTACTTC. Protein sequence: CASSRTNGPYEQYF.